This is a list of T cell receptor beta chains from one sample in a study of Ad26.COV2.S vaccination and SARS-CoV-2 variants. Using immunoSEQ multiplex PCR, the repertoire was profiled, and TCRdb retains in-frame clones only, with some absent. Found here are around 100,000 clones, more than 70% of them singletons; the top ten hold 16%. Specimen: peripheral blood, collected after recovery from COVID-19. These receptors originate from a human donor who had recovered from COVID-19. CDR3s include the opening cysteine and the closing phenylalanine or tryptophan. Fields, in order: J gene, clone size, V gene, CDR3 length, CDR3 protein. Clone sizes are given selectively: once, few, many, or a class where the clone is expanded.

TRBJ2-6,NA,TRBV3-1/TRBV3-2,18,CASSQGLAGNSGANVLTF
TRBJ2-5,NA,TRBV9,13,CASRGRAEETQYF
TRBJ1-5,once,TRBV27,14,CASSLRGSNQPQHF
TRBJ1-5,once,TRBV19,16,CASSPRDSGSNQPQHF
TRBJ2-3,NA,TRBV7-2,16,CASSPASGRTGDTQYF
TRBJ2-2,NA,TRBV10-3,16,CAISARAASNTGELFF
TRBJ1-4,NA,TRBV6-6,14,CASRVDTTNEKLFF
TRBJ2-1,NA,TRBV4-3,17,CASSQDQSTGGWNEQFF
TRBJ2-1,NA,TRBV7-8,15,CASSLTRSSYNEQFF
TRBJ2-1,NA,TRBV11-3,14,CASSFEQSHNEQFF
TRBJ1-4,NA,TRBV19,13,CATNPGGNEKLFF
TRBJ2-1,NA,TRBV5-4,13,CASRRDSYNEQFF
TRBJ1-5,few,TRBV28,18,CASSLFRGESYSNQPQHF
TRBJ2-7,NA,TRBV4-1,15,CASSQAGHGDFEQYF
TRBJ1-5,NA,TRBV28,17,CASSPFDRGTRNQPQHF
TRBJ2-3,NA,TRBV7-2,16,CASSLGSGYATDTQYF
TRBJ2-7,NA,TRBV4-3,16,CASSQDWQISSYEQYF
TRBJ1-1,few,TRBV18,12,CASSPLSAEAFF
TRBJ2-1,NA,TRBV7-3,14,CATRLAGAYNEQFF
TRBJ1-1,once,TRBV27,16,CASRFRGRGTDTEAFF
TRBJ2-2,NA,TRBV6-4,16,CASSLDRRGNTGELFF
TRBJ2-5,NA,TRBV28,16,CASSFNLARVGETQYF
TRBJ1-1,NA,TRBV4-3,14,CASSQDRAGTEAFF
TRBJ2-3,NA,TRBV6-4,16,CASSVLPGTTTDTQYF
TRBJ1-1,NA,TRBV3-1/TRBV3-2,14,CASPREGGNTEAFF
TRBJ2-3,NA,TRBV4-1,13,CASSQGEGDTQYF
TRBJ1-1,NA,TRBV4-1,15,CASSQERLMNTEAFF
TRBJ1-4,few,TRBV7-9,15,CASSIGAGKGEKLFF
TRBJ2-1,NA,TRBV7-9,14,CASSLGQKYNEQFF
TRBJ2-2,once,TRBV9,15,CASSAGTANTGELFF
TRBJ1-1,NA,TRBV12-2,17,CASRLGPGDKMNTEAFF
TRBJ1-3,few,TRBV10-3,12,CATTGSGNTIYF
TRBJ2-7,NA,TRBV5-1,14,CASSLNGEIYEQYF
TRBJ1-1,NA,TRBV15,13,CATSREGTPEAFF
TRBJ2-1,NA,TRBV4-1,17,CASSQVGGGSSYNEQFF
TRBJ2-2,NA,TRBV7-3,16,CASSLYSGTSTGELFF
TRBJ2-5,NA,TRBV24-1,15,CATSDPDRYQETQYF